The 2 T cell receptor beta chains below come from one sample, sequenced in a study of cytomegalovirus exposure and HLA in healthy donors. The primer mix had 60 Vbeta and 13 Jbeta primers. The repertoire was sequenced with immunoSEQ multiplex PCR; TCRdb's copy has only in-frame clones and lacks some. The sample lists about 130,000 clones, approximately 74% seen once, with approximately 4% in the top ten. Sequenced: PBMCs. The receptors stem from a middle-aged man in good health and CMV-seropositive.

This chain joins TRBV5-1 and TRBJ2-3; D call uncertain. Germline CDR1 is SGHRS and CDR2 is YFSETQ. CDR3 length equals 12 residues. Trimming shortened V by 6 bases and J by 4 bases, and 9 bases separated the two germline ends. CDR3 in DNA: TGCGCCAGCAAACAAGACTCAGATACGCAGTATTTT. The encoded protein is CASKQDSDTQYF.

The chain carries TRBV30 and TRBJ1-2; no clear D gene. Trimming pared 1 base from V and 7 bases from J, leaving 7 bases between. Germline CDR1 is GTSNPN and CDR2 is SVGIG (reference sequence). This CDR3 is built from 11 residues. CDR3: CAWSGGGGYTF. CDR3 in DNA: TGTGCCTGGAGTGGCGGTGGTGGCTACACCTTC.